The entry below gives a single T cell receptor (beta chain) sequence along with its context. Its specificity is not known. This CDR3 has 16 amino acids. The V end lost 5 bases, the J end lost 1 base, and 14 bases lay between the germline ends. These data originate in a study of lung T cells in sarcoidosis with Löfgren's syndrome. Regarding the study as a whole: Shared TRAV12-1 and TRBV2 CDR3 motifs were reported across several patients.

Each CDR3 protein gets one entry after TCRdb re-called the reads with MiXCR. The data show 55,000 to 80,000 distinct CDR3 sequences, 20% to 25% seen once. This TCR derives from a human donor with sarcoidosis (Löfgren's syndrome or another form), or a control subject (not recorded which). Sequenced material: CD4+ T cells from PBMCs. The chain recombines TRBV12-3 or TRBV12-4 with TRBJ2-2; D might be TRBD1 (6 bases). CDR3 sequence: CASSPYRVWNTGELFF. The CDR3 DNA reads as TGTGCCAGCAGTCCCTACAGGGTTTGGAACACCGGGGAGCTGTTTTTT.